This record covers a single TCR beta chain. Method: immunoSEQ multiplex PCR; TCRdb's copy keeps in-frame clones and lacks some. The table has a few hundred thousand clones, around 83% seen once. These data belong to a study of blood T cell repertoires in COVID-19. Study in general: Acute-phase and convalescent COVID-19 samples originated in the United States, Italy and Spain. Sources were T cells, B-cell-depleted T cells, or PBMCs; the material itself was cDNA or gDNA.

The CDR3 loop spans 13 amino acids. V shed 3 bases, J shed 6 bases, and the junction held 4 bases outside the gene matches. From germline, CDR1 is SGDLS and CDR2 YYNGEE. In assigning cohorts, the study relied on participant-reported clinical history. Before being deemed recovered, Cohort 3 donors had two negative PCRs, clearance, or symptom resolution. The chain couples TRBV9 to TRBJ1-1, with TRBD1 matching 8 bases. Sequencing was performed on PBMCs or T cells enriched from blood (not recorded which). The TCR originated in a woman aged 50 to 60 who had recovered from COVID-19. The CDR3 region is CASSAQGGAEAFF. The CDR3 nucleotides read TGTGCCAGCAGCGCACAGGGGGGGGCTGAAGCTTTCTTT.